This T cell receptor (beta chain) stems from a study of T-cell reconstitution after alpha-beta-depleted transplantation in children. This clonotype was seen a handful of times. Trimming shortened V by 3 bases and J by 9 bases, and 9 bases separated the two germline ends. The germline V gene has CDR1 SQVTM and CDR2 ANQGSEA. The CDR3 runs to 11 residues. Using unique molecular identifiers, the investigators prepared the TCRbeta library. TCRdb itself ran the PCR reads through MiXCR, one entry per CDR3 protein. The sample contains fewer than 550,000 distinct CDR3 sequences, roughly 11% of which appear only once.

This sequence was found in a human donor who donated a stem cell graft to a child with acute myeloid leukemia. The chain couples TRBV29-1 to TRBJ2-1; D is possibly TRBD2 (6 bases). Material: PBMCs from the stem cell graft donor, obtained from the stem cell graft. CDR3 region: CSVDGGSEQFF. CDR3 coding DNA: TGCAGCGTTGACGGGGGTTCTGAGCAGTTCTTC.